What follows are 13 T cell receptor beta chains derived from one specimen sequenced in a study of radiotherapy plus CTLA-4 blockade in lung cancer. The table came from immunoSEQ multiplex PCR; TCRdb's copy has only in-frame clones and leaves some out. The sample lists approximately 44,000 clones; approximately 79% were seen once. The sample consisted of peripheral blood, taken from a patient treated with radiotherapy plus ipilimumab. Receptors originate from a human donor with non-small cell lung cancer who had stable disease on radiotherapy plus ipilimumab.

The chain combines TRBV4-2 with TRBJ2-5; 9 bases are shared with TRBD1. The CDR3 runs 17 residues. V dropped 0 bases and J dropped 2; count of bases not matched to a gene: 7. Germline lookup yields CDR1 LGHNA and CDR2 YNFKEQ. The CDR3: CASSQDFGGQGQETQYF. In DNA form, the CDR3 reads TGTGCCAGCAGCCAAGATTTTGGCGGACAGGGGCAAGAGACCCAGTACTTC.

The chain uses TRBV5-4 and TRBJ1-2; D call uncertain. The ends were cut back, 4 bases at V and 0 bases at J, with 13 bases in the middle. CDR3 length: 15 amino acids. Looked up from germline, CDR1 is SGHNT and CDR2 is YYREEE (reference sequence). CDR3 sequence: CASSPDTLTNYGYTF. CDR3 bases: TGTGCCAGCAGCCCGGATACCTTAACTAACTATGGCTACACCTTC.

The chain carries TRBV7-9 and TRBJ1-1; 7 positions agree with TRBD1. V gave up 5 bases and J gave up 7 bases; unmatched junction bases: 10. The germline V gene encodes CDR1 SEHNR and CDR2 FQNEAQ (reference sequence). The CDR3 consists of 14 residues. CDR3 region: CASSKQTGLGEAFF. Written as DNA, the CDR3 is TGTGCCAGCAGCAAACAGACAGGGTTAGGTGAAGCTTTCTTT.

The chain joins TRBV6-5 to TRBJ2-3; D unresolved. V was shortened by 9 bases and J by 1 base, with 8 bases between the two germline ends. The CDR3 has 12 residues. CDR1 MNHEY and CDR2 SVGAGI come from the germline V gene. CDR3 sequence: CASQRGTDTQYF. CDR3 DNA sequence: TGTGCCAGTCAACGAGGCACAGATACGCAGTATTTT.

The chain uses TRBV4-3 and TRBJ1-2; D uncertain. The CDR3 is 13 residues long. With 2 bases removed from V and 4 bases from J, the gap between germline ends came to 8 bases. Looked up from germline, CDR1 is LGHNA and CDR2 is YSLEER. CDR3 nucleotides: TGCGCCAGCAGCCAATTTGAAGGCTATGGCTACACCTTC. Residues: CASSQFEGYGYTF.

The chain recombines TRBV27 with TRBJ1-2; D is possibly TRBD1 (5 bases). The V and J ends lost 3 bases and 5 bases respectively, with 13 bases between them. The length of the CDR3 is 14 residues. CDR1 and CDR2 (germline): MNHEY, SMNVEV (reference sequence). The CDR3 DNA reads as TGTGCCAGCAGTTTCGGCAGCGGGGGTTATGGCTACACCTTC. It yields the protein CASSFGSGGYGYTF.

The CDR3 is CASSQLTGGAENTEAFF. CDR3 DNA: TGCGCCAGCAGTCAACTGACAGGGGGCGCGGAAAACACTGAAGCTTTCTTT. The gene calls are TRBV23-1 and TRBJ1-1; 10 bases align to TRBD1. TRBV23-1 is known as an ORF, though its function is uncertain. This CDR3 comprises 17 residues. V dropped 2 bases and J dropped 2; count of bases not matched to a gene: 8.

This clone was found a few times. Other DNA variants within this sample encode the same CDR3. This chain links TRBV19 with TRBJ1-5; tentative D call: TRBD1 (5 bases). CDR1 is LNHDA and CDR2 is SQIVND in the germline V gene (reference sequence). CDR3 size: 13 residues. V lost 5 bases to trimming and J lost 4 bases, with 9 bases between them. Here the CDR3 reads CASSSGGNQPQHF. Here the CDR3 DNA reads TGTGCCAGTAGTTCCGGGGGGAATCAGCCCCAGCATTTT.

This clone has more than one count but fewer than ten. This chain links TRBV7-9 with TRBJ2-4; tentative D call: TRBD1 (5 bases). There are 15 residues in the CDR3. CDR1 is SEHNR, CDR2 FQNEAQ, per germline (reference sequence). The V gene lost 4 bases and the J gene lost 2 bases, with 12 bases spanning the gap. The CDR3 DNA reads TGTGCCAGCAGCTCCCAGGGTGGCTCCAAAAACATTCAGTACTTC. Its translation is CASSSQGGSKNIQYF.

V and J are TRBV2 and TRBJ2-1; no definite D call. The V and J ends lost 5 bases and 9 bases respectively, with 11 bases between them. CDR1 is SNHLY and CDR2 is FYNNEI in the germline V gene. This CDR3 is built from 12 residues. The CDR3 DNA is TGTGCCAGCAGTCGAGGTGTTACTGAGCAGTTCTTC. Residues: CASSRGVTEQFF.

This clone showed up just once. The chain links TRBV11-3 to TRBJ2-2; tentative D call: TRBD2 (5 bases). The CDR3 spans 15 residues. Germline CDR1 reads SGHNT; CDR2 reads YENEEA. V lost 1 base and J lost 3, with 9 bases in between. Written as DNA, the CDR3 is TGTGCCAGCAGCTTAGGTTCCGGGGACACCGGGGAGCTGTTTTTT. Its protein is CASSLGSGDTGELFF.

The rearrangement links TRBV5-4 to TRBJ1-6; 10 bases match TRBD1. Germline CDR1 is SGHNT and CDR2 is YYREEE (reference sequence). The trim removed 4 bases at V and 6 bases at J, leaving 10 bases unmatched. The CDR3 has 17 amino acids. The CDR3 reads CASSLTSDRGLNSPLHF. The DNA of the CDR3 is TGTGCCAGCAGCCTTACTTCTGACAGGGGGCTTAATTCACCCCTCCACTTT.

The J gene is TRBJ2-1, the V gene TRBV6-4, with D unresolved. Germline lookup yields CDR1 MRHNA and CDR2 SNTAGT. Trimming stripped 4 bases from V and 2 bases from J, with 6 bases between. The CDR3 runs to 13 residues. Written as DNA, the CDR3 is TGTGCCAGCAGTGTAACAGCCTACAATGAGCAGTTCTTC. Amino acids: CASSVTAYNEQFF.